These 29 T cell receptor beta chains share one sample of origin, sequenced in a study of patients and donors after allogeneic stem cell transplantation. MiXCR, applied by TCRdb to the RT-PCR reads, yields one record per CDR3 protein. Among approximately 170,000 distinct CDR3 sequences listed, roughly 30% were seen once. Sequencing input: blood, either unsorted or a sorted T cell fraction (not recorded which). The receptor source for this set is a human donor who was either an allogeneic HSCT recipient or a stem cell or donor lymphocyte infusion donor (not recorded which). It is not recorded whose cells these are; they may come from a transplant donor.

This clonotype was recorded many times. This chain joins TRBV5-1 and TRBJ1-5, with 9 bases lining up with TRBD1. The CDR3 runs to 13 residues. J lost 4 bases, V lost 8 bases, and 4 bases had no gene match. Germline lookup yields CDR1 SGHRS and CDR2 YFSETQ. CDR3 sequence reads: CASAGTGNQPQHF. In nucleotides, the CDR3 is TGCGCCAGTGCCGGGACAGGGAATCAGCCCCAGCATTTT.

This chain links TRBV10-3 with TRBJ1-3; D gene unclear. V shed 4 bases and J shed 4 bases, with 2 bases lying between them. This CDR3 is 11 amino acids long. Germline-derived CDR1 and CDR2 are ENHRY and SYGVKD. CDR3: CAISGGNTIYF. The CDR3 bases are TGTGCCATCAGTGGAGGAAACACCATATATTTT.

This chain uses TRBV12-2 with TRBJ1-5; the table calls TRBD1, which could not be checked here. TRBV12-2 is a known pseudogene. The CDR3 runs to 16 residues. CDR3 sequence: CASRLVGTGGNQPQHF. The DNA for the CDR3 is TGTGCAAGTCGCTTAGTAGGGACAGGGGGCAATCAGCCCCAGCATTTT.

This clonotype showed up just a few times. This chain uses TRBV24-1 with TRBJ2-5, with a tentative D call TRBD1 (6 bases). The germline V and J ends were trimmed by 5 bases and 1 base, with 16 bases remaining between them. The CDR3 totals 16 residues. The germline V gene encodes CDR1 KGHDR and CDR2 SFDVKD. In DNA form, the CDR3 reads TGTGCCACCAGTGGGGTCGACAGGCAAGTCCAAGAGACCCAGTACTTC. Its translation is CATSGVDRQVQETQYF.

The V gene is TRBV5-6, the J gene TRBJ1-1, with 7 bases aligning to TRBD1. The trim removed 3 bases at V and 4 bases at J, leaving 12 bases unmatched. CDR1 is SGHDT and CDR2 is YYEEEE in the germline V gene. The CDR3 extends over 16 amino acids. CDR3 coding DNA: TGTGCCAGCAGCTACACTTACAGGGGTTGGGGCACTGAAGCTTTCTTT. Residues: CASSYTYRGWGTEAFF.

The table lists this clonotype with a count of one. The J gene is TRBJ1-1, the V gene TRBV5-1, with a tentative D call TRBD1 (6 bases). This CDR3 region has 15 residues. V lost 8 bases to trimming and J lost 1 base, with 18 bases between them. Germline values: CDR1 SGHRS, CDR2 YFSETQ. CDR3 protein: CARRLHRVWNTEAFF. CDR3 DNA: TGCGCCAGGAGATTACACAGGGTCTGGAACACTGAAGCTTTCTTT.

The CDR3 here is CASNFGSNYGYTF. As DNA, the CDR3 is TGTGCCAGCAACTTTGGTTCTAACTATGGCTACACCTTC. The chain links TRBV6-1 to TRBJ1-2; D remains unclear. Trimming took 7 bases from V and 0 from J, leaving 9 bases between them. The CDR3 has 13 residues. Germline lookup yields CDR1 MNHNS and CDR2 SASEGT.

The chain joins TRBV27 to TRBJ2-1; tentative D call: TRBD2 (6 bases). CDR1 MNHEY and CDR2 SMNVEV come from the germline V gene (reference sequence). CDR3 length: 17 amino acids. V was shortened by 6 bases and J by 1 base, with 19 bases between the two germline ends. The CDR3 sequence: CASRLSPGLASYNEQFF. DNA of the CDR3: TGTGCCAGCAGACTCTCCCCAGGGCTAGCGTCCTACAATGAGCAGTTCTTC.

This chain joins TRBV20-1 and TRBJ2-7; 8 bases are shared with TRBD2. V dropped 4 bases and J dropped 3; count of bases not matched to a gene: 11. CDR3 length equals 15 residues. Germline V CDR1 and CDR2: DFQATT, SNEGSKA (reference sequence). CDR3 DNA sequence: TGCAGTGCTAAATACTTGCGGGAGGACATCTACGAGCAGTACTTC. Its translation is CSAKYLREDIYEQYF.

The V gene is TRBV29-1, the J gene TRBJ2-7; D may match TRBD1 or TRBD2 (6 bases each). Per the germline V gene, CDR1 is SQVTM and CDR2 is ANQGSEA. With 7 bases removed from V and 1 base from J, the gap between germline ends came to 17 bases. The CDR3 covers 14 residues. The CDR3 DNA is TGCAGCGCTTTCGGCGGGGACATGTCCTACGAGCAGTACTTC. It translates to CSAFGGDMSYEQYF.

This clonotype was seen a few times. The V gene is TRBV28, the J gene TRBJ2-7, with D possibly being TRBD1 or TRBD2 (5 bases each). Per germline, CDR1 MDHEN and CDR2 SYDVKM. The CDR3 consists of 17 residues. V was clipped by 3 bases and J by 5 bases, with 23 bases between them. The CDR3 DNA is TGTGCCAGCAGTTTTCGGTGGCAAAGGGGAGAGGGCCACGAGCAGTACTTC. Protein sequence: CASSFRWQRGEGHEQYF.

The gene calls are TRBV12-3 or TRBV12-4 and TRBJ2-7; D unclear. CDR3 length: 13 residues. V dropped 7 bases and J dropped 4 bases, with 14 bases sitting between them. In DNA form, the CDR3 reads TGTGCCAGCACCCCGCTTTTTGGGTACGAGCAGTACTTC. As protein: CASTPLFGYEQYF.

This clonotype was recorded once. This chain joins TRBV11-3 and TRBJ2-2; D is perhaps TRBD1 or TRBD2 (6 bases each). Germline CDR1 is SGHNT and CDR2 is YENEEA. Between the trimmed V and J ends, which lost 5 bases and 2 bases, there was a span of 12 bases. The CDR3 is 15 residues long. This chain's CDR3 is CASSAGHSNTGELFF. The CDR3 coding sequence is TGTGCCAGCAGCGCGGGACACTCTAACACCGGGGAGCTGTTTTTT. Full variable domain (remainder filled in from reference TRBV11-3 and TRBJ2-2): EAGVVQSPRYKIIEKKQPVAFWCNPISGHNTLYWYLQNLGQGPELLIRYENEEAVDDSQLPKDRFSAERLKGVDSTLKIQPAELGDSAVYLCASSAGHSNTGELFFGEGSRLTVL.

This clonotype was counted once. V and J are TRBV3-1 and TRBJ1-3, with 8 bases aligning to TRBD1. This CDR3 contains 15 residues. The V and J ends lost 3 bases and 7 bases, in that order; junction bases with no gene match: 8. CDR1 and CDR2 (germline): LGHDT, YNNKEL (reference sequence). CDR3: CASSHRDRSGNTIYF. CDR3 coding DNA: TGTGCCAGCAGCCACCGGGACAGGTCGGGGAACACCATATATTTT.

The CDR3 region is CASSLSGGGNEQFF. The CDR3, as DNA: TGTGCCAGCAGTTTGTCAGGGGGCGGGAATGAGCAGTTCTTC. V and J are TRBV28 and TRBJ2-1; 8 bases align to TRBD1. V was clipped by 3 bases and J by 7 bases; unmatched bases: 5. CDR3 length: 14 residues. CDR1 and CDR2 from the germline V gene are MDHEN and SYDVKM.

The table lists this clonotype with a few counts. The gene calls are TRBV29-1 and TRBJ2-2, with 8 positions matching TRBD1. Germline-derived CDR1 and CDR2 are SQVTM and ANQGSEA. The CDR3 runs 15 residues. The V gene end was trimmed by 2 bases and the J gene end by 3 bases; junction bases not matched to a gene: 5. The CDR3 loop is CSVEWTGPHTGELFF. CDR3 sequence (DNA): TGCAGCGTTGAATGGACAGGGCCTCACACCGGGGAGCTGTTTTTT.

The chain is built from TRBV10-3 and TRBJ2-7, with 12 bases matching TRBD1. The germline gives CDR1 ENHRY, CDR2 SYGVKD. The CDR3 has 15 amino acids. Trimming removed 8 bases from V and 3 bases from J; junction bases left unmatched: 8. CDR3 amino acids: CAIEAGTGGFYEQYF. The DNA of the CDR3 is TGTGCCATCGAAGCAGGGACAGGGGGCTTCTACGAGCAGTACTTC.

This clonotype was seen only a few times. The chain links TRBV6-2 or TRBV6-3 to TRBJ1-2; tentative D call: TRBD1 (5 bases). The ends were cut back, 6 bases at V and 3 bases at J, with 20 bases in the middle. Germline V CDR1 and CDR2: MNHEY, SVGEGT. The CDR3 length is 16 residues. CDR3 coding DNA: TGTGCCAGCAGCAAACTCAGGGAATCGGCGTACTATGGCTACACCTTC. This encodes CASSKLRESAYYGYTF.

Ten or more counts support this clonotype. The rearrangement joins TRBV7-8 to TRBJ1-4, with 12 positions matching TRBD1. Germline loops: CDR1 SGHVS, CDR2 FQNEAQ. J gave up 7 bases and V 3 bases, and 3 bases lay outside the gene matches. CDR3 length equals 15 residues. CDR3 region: CASSFRDRGREKLFF. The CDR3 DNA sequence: TGTGCCAGCAGCTTCCGGGACAGGGGGCGTGAAAAACTGTTTTTT.

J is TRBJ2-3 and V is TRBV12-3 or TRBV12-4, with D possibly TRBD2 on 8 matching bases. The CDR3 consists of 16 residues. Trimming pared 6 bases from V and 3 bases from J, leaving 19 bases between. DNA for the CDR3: TGTGCCAGCAGCCCAGGGGGACTAGGAGCAACAGATACGCAGTATTTT. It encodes CASSPGGLGATDTQYF.

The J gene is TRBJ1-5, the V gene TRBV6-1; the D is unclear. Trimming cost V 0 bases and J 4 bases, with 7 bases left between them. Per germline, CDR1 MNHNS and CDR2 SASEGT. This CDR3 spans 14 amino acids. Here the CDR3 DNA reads TGTGCCAGCAGTGAAGCTTGGAGAAATCAGCCCCAGCATTTT. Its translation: CASSEAWRNQPQHF.

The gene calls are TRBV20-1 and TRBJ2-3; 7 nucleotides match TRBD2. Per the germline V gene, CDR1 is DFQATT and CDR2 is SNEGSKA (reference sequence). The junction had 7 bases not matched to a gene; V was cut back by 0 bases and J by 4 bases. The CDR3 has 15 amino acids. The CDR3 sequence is CSARDYRGVPDTQYF. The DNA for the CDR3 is TGCAGTGCTAGAGATTATCGGGGGGTCCCAGATACGCAGTATTTT.

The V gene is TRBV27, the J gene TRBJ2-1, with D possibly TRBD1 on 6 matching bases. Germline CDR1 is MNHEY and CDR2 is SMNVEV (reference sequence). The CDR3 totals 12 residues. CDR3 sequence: CATGNFDNEQFF. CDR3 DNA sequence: TGTGCTACAGGGAATTTCGACAATGAGCAGTTCTTC.

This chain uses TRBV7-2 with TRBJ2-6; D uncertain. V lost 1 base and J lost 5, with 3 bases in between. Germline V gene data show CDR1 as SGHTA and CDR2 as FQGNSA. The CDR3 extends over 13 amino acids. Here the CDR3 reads CASSLDRANVLTF. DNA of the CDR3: TGTGCCAGCAGCTTAGACAGGGCCAACGTCCTGACTTTC.

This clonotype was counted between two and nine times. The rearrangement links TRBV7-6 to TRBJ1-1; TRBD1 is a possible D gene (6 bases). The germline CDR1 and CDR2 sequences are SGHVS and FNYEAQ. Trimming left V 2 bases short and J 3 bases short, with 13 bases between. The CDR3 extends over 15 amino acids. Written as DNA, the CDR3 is TGTGCCAGCAGCTTAAATGTGGGGGCTTACACTGAAGCTTTCTTT. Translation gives CASSLNVGAYTEAFF.

In DNA, the CDR3 is TGTGCCAGCAGCATAACAGGGGGCAGGACCCAGTACTTC. This codes for CASSITGGRTQYF. The chain employs TRBV5-6 and TRBJ2-5; the match to TRBD1 covers 9 bases. This CDR3 is built from 13 residues. Losses at the gene ends were 4 bases for V and 7 bases for J; bases not matched to a gene: 5. Germline CDR1 reads SGHDT; CDR2 reads YYEEEE. The full variable domain, its missing parts supplied by reference TRBV5-6 and TRBJ2-5, is DAGVTQSPTHLIKTRGQQVTLRCSPKSGHDTVSWYQQALGQGPQFIFQYYEEEERQRGNFPDRFSGHQFPNYSSELNVNALLLGDSALYLCASSITGGRTQYFGPGTRLLVL.

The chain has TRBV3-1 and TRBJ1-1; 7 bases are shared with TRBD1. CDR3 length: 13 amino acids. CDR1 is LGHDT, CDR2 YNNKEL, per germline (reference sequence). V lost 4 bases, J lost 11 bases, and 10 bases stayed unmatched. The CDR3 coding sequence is TGTGCCAGCAGCCTCCCCGGGACAGTCGCTGCTTTCTTT. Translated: CASSLPGTVAAFF.

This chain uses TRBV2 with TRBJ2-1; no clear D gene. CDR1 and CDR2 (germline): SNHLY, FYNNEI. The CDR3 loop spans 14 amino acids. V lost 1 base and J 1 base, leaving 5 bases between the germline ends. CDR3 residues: CASSEDGSYNEQFF. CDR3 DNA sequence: TGTGCCAGCAGTGAAGACGGATCCTACAATGAGCAGTTCTTC.

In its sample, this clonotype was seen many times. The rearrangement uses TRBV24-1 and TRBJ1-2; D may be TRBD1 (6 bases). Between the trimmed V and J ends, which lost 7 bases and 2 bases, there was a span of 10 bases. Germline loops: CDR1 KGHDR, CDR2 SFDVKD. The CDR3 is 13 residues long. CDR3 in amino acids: CATSRQANYGYTF. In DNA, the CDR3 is TGTGCCACCAGCCGACAGGCCAACTATGGCTACACCTTC.